The clone carrying this TCR beta chain occurred once. The antigen is undetermined. The CDR3 is 16 amino acids. V was pared by 3 bases and J by 6 bases, with 19 bases between. Germline-derived CDR1 and CDR2 are MDHEN and SYDVKM. The data belong to a study of cytomegalovirus exposure and HLA in healthy donors. Findings and caveats of the study: Certain indistinguishable V segments, among them TRBV6-2 and TRBV6-3, were excluded. Later work found most CMV-associated TCR beta chains apparently HLA-restricted.

In the PCR, 60 Vbeta and 13 Jbeta primers were used. The method was immunoSEQ multiplex PCR; TCRdb's version includes in-frame clones alone and lacks a portion of them. The sample yields tens of thousands of clones, about two thirds seen once. The chain recombines TRBV28 with TRBJ2-3; a weak D match, TRBD1 (6 bases). The sequenced sample consisted of PBMCs. This clonotype was sampled from a woman in her 30s in good health and CMV-seronegative. The CDR3 coding sequence is TGTGCCAGCAGTTTTCTGGGGGCGACCGGCGAGGATACGCAGTATTTT. Translating it yields CASSFLGATGEDTQYF.